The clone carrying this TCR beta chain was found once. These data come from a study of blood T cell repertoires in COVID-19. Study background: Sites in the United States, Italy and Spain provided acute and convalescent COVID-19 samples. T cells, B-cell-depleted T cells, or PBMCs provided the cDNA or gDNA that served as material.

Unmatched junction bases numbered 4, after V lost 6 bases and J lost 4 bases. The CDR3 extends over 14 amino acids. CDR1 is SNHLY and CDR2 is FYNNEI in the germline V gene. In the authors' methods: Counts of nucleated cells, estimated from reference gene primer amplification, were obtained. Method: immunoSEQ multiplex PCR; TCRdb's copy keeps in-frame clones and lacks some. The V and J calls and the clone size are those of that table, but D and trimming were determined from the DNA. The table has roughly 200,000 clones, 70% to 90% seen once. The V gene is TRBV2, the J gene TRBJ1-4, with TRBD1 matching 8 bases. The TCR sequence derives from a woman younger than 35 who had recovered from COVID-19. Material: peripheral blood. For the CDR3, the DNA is TGTGCCAGCAGAGGACAGGGTAATAATGAAAAACTGTTTTTT. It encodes CASRGQGNNEKLFF.